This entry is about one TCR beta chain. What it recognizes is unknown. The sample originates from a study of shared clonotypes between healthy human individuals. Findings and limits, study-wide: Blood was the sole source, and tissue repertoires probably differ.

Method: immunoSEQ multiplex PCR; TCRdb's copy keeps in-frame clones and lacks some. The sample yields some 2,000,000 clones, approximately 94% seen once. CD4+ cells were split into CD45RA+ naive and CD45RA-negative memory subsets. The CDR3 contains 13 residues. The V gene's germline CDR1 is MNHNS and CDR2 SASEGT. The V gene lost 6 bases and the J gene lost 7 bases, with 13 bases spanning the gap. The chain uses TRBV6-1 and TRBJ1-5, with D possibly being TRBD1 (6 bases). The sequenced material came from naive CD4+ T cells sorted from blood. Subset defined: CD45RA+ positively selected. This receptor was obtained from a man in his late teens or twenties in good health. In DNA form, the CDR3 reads TGTGCCAGCAGAATGACAGGCTCACAGCCCCAGCATTTT. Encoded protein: CASRMTGSQPQHF.